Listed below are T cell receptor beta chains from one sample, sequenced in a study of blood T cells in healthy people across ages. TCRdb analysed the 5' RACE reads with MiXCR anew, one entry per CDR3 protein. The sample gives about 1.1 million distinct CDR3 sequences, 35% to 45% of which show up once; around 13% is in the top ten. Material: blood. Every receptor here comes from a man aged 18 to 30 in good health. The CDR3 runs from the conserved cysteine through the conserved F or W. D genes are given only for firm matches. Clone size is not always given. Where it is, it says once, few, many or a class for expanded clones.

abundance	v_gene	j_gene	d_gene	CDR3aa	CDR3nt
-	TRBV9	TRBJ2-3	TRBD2	CAGSGGSTDTQYF	TGTGCCGGAAGCGGGGGGAGCACAGATACGCAGTATTTT
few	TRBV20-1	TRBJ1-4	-	CSAPLRLFGVGEKLFF	TGCAGTGCGCCCCTGAGGTTGTTTGGGGTGGGTGAAAAACTGTTTTTT
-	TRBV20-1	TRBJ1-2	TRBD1	CSARVGQGQDGYTF	TGCAGTGCTAGGGTTGGACAGGGTCAGGACGGCTACACCTTC
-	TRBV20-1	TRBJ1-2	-	CSAITGVYGYTF	TGCAGTGCTATAACAGGTGTTTATGGCTACACCTTC
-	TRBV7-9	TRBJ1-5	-	CASSLPIRTSNQPQHF	TGTGCCAGCAGCTTACCCATTCGTACTAGCAATCAGCCCCAGCATTTT
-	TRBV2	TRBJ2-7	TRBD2	CASSDQSGGSSSYNEQYF	TGTGCCAGCAGTGACCAGAGCGGGGGGTCGAGCTCCTACAATGAGCAGTACTTC
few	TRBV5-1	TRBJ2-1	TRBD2	CASSPSAGGYNNEQFF	TGCGCCAGCAGCCCGTCAGCGGGGGGCTATAACAATGAGCAGTTCTTC
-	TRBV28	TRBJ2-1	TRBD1	CAIGTGYEQFF	TGTGCCATAGGGACAGGCTACGAGCAGTTCTTC
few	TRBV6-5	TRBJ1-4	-	CASSPKTGDEKLFF	TGTGCCAGCAGCCCAAAGACGGGGGATGAAAAACTGTTTTTT
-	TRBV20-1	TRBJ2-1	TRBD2	CSATPPGGSYNEQFF	TGCAGTGCCACGCCCCCCGGGGGGTCCTACAATGAGCAGTTCTTC